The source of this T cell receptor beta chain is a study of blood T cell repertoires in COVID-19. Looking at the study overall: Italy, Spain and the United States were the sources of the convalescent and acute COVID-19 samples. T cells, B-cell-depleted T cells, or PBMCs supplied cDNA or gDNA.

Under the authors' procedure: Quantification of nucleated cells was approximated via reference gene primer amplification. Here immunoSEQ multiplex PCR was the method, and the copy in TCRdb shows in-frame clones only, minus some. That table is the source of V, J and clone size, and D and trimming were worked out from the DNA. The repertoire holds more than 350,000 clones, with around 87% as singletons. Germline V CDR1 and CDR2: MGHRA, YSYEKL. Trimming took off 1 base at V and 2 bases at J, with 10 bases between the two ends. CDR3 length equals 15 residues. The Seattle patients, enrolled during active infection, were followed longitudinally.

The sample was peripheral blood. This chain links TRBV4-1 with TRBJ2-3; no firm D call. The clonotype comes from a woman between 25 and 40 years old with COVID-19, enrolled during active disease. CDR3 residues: CASSQVDSYTDTQYF. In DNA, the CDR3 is TGCGCCAGCAGCCAAGTAGACTCCTACACAGATACGCAGTATTTT.